This T cell receptor (beta chain) was captured in a study of blood T cell repertoires in COVID-19. In the study overall: Samples of COVID-19 (acute and convalescent) were obtained from the United States, Italy and Spain. T cells, B-cell-depleted T cells, or PBMCs provided the cDNA or gDNA that served as material.

Per the authors' pipeline: Quantification of nucleated cells was approximated via reference gene primer amplification. TCRdb's copy holds only in-frame clones and misses some; the assay was immunoSEQ multiplex PCR. V and J calls and clone size are those listed in that table; D and trimming were worked out from the DNA. The sample shows over 85,000 clones, around 87% of them seen only once. This CDR3 has 14 amino acids. Germline CDR1 SGHTA, CDR2 FQGNSA. Deletions cut 5 bases from V and 3 bases from J, with 11 bases between. This chain links TRBV7-2 with TRBJ1-3, with D perhaps TRBD1 (5 bases). The clonotype was recovered from a human donor in a cohort sampled during active COVID-19. The specimen sequenced was peripheral blood. Here the CDR3 reads CASSPRQSGNTIYF. The CDR3 bases are TGTGCCAGCAGCCCAAGACAGAGTGGAAACACCATATATTTT.